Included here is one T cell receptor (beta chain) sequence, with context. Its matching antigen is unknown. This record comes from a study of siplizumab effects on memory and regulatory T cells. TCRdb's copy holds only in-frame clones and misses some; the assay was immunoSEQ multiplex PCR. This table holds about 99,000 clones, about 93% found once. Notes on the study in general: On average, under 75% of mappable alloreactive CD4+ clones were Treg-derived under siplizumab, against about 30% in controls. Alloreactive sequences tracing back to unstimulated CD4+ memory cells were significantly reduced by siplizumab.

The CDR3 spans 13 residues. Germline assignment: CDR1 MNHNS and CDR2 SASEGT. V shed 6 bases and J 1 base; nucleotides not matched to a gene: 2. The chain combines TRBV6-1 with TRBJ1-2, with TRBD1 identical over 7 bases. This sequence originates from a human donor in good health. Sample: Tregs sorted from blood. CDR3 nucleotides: TGTGCCAGCAGAGACAGGGATAACTATGGCTACACCTTC. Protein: CASRDRDNYGYTF.